Listed below are T cell receptor beta chains from one sample, sequenced in a study of early T cells in non-severe SARS-CoV-2 infection. MiXCR was run by TCRdb on the 5' RACE reads, yielding one entry per CDR3 protein. The sample consists of some 49,000 distinct CDR3 sequences, approximately 8% of them appearing once. The sample consisted of whole blood. These receptors all come from an adult who was a healthcare worker with PCR-confirmed SARS-CoV-2 infection or an uninfected control (not recorded which). Both conserved end residues are part of each CDR3. D genes are given only for firm matches. For some rows the clone size is stated as once, few or many, or as a class when expanded; others skip it.

clone size	V gene	J gene	D gene	CDR3 DNA	CDR3 protein
.	TRBV5-4	TRBJ2-1	.	TGTGCCAGCAGCTCGACCCCCACTACATTCGGTGAGCAGTTCTTC	CASSSTPTTFGEQFF
.	TRBV2	TRBJ1-4	.	TGTGCCAGCAGTGGACAGAGTGAAAAACTGTTTTTT	CASSGQSEKLFF
few	TRBV5-6	TRBJ1-5	.	TGTGCCAGCAGCTTGAGGGCAGACAATCAGCCCCAGCATTTT	CASSLRADNQPQHF
many	TRBV7-3	TRBJ2-1	TRBD2	TGTGCCAGCAGCTTTGGACTAGTTAGTCTGGGTGAGCAGTTCTTC	CASSFGLVSLGEQFF
.	TRBV19	TRBJ2-7	TRBD2	TGTGCCAGTAGTATATCCGGACTAGCGGTCTACGAGCAGTACTTC	CASSISGLAVYEQYF
few	TRBV7-6	TRBJ1-6	.	TGTGCCAGCAGACGTAATGTAGGGGGAATGATTGATAATTCACCCCTCCACTTT	CASRRNVGGMIDNSPLHF
few	TRBV7-9	TRBJ1-6	TRBD1	TGTGCCAGCAGGCCAACAGGGGGCAACTCACCCCTCCACTTT	CASRPTGGNSPLHF
few	TRBV11-2	TRBJ2-5	TRBD1	TGTGCCAGCAGCTTAGCAAGTTGGACAGGGCAAGAGACCCAGTACTTC	CASSLASWTGQETQYF
few	TRBV18	TRBJ2-3	.	TGTGCCAGCTCACCGTTATCAGATACGCAGTATTTT	CASSPLSDTQYF
.	TRBV6-6	TRBJ2-1	.	TGTGCCAGCAGCCGTGGTGGGAATGAGCAGTTCTTC	CASSRGGNEQFF
.	TRBV7-3	TRBJ2-6	.	TGTGCCAGCACTGCGGTGGGGGCCAACGTCCTGACTTTC	CASTAVGANVLTF
.	TRBV2	TRBJ1-1	.	TGTGCCAGCAGTGACAGCAACACTGAAGCTTTCTTT	CASSDSNTEAFF
few	TRBV18	TRBJ2-2	.	TGTGCCAGCCCCGACGGGGACAACCCGAACACCGGGGAGCTGTTTTTT	CASPDGDNPNTGELFF
few	TRBV5-7	TRBJ1-1	TRBD1	TGTGCCAGCAGCCCACCGGGACAGGCCACTGAAGCTTTCTTT	CASSPPGQATEAFF
.	TRBV5-1	TRBJ2-1	TRBD1	TGCGCCAGCAGCTTGACGGGACAGATAAACAATGAGCAGTTCTTC	CASSLTGQINNEQFF
.	TRBV7-2	TRBJ1-2	.	TGTGCCAGCAGCTTAGGCCCCGAACGAGGCTACACCTTC	CASSLGPERGYTF
few	TRBV18	TRBJ2-7	.	TGTGCCAGCTCACCACCCAGCGGGCAATCCTACGAGCAGTACTTC	CASSPPSGQSYEQYF
.	TRBV6-1	TRBJ2-6	.	TGTGCCAGCACCGAAAGTTGGGCCCTCCCCTCTGGGGCCAACGTCCTGACTTTC	CASTESWALPSGANVLTF
few	TRBV11-3	TRBJ2-3	.	TGTGCCAGCAGCCCGGCGGGGCCCAACTTCACAGATACGCAGTATTTT	CASSPAGPNFTDTQYF
.	TRBV4-1	TRBJ1-1	.	TGCGCCAGCAGCCAAAGATGGGCGTCAGGGGTGATGGACACTGAAGCTTTCTTT	CASSQRWASGVMDTEAFF
.	TRBV3-1	TRBJ1-1	.	TGTGCCAGCAGCTTACACGAGAACACTGAAGCTTTCTTT	CASSLHENTEAFF
.	TRBV9	TRBJ2-3	.	TGTGCCAGCAGCGCCGCGTCTAGCACAGATACGCAGTATTTT	CASSAASSTDTQYF
few	TRBV19	TRBJ1-1	.	TGTGCCAGTAGTATAGATCGGGGACGGAACACTGAAGCTTTCTTT	CASSIDRGRNTEAFF
few	TRBV27	TRBJ2-7	.	TGTGCCAGCAGCTGGGGGGGACACTACGAGCAGTACTTC	CASSWGGHYEQYF
.	TRBV12-3/TRBV12-4	TRBJ2-7	TRBD1	TGTGCCAGCAGGCGGGACAGGTTCACCTACGAGCAGTACTTC	CASRRDRFTYEQYF
.	TRBV5-1	TRBJ1-4	TRBD1	TGCGCCAGCAGTCAAGCCGGGACAGGAGATGAAAAACTGTTTTTT	CASSQAGTGDEKLFF
.	TRBV20-1	TRBJ2-7	TRBD2	TGCAGTGCTACCGGGACTAGCGGGAGGGTCTTCTACGAGCAGTACTTC	CSATGTSGRVFYEQYF
few	TRBV2	TRBJ1-2	.	TGTGCCAGCAGGAGGGACACCAACTATGGCTACACCTTC	CASRRDTNYGYTF
few	TRBV5-1	TRBJ2-1	TRBD2	TGCGCCAGCAGCTTGGGGGCGGGAGTAATCTACAATGAGCAGTTCTTC	CASSLGAGVIYNEQFF
few	TRBV3-1	TRBJ2-2	.	TGTGCCAGCAGCCAACAGGTGAACACCGGGGAGCTGTTTTTT	CASSQQVNTGELFF